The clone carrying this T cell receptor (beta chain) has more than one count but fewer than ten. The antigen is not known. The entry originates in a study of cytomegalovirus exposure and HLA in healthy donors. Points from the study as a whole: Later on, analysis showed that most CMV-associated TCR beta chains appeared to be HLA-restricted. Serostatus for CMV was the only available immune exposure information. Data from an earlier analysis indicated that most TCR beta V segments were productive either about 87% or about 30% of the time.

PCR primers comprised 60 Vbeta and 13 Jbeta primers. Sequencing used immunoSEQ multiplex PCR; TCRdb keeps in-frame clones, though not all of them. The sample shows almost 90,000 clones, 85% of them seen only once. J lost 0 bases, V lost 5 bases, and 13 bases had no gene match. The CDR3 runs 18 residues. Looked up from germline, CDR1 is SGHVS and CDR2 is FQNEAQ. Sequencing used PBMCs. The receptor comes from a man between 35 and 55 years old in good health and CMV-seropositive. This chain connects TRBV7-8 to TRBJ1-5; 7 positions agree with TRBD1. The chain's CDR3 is CASSPGTEGVRSNQPQHF. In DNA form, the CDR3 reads TGTGCCAGCAGCCCCGGGACAGAGGGGGTTCGTAGCAATCAGCCCCAGCATTTT. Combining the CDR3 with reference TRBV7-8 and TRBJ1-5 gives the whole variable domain GAGVSQSPRYKVAKRGQDVALRCDPISGHVSLFWYQQALGQGPEFLTYFQNEAQLDKSGLPSDRFFAERPEGSVSTLKIQRTQQEDSAVYLCASSPGTEGVRSNQPQHFGDGTRLSIL.